The following is a TCR beta chain sequence with its context. Antigen: not known. The germline V gene has CDR1 LGHNT and CDR2 FRNRAP. Trimming stripped 6 bases from V and 9 bases from J, with 21 bases between. The CDR3 is 15 residues long. This record comes from a study of tumor-infiltrating lymphocytes in localized non-small cell lung cancer. For the study at large: Several tumor histologies, both smoking statuses, and some post-neoadjuvant chemotherapy samples were included. Tumor tissue and non-adjacent uninvolved lung came from each patient. General study points: Immunotypes IM1 and IM2 had similar TCR-derived T-cell fractions. Compared with uninvolved lung, tumors showed higher T cell infiltration by TCRbeta sequencing.

TCRdb's copy holds only in-frame clones and misses some; the assay was immunoSEQ multiplex PCR. The data show several thousand clones, about 65% seen once. This chain links TRBV12-5 with TRBJ2-4, with D maybe TRBD2 (6 bases). The receptor's source is a human donor with non-small cell lung cancer. The sample taken for sequencing was lung tumor tissue. This CDR3 reads CASGATGLPVGIQYF. The CDR3 nucleotides read TGTGCTAGTGGAGCTACCGGACTACCAGTTGGCATTCAGTACTTC.